This T cell receptor (beta chain) derives from a study of cytomegalovirus exposure and HLA in healthy donors. Whole-study findings and limits: Segments of the TCR beta V type were, in most cases, productive about 87% or about 30% of the time in an earlier analysis.

Details on this clone: Antigen unknown.

V was clipped by 6 bases and J by 5 bases; unmatched bases: 12. The germline CDR1 and CDR2 sequences are SNHLY and FYNNEI. The CDR3 totals 16 residues. Use of 60 Vbeta and 13 Jbeta primers characterized the PCR. The table came from immunoSEQ multiplex PCR; TCRdb's copy has only in-frame clones and leaves some out. This specimen shows about 160,000 clones; the ten leading clones hold over 1%. The J gene is TRBJ2-5, the V gene TRBV2; 10 bases line up with TRBD1. This TCR derives from a woman in her sixties in good health and CMV-seronegative. Sequencing used PBMCs. CDR3 sequence (DNA): TGTGCCAGCAGCGATCGGGGACAGGGGTTACGGGAGACCCAGTACTTC. Translated: CASSDRGQGLRETQYF.